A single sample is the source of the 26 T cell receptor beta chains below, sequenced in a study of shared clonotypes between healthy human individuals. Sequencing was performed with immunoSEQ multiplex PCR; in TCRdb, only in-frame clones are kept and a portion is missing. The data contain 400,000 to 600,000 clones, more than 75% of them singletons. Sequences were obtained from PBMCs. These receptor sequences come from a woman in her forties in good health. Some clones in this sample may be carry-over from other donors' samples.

The CDR3 DNA is TGTGCCAGCAGCTTTACTACATTCTACAATGAGCAGTTCTTC. Amino acid sequence: CASSFTTFYNEQFF. The chain links TRBV11-2 to TRBJ2-1; D is uncertain. The germline CDR1 and CDR2 sequences are SGHAT and FQNNGV. Trimming removed 3 bases from V and 3 bases from J, with 9 bases in between. CDR3 length equals 14 residues.

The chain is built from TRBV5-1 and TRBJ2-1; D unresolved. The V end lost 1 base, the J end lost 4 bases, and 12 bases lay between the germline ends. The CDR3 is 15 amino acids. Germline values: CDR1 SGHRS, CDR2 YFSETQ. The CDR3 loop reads CASSLSGEPYNEQFF. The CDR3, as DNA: TGCGCCAGCAGCTTGTCAGGTGAGCCATACAATGAGCAGTTCTTC.

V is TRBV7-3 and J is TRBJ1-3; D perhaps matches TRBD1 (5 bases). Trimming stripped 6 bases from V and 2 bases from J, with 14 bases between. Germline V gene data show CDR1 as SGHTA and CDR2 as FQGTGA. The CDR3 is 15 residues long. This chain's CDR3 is CASSPDPGPGNTIYF. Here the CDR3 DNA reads TGTGCCAGCAGTCCCGACCCGGGGCCTGGAAACACCATATATTTT.

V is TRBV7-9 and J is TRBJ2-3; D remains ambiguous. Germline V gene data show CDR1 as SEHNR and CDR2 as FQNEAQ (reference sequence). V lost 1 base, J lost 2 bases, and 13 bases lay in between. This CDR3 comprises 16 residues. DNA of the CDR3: TGTGCCAGCAGCTTAGGGTCAATTCTAATCACAGATACGCAGTATTTT. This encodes CASSLGSILITDTQYF.

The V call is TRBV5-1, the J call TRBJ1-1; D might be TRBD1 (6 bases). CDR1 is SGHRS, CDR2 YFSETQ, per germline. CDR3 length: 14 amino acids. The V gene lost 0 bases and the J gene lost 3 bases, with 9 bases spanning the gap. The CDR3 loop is CASSLVRTDTEAFF. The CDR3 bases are TGCGCCAGCAGCTTGGTTCGGACAGACACTGAAGCTTTCTTT.

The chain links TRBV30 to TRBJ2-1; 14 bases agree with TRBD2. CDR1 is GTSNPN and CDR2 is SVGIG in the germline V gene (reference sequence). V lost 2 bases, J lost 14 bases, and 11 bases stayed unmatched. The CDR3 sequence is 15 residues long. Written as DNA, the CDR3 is TGTGCCTGGAGTCTGGGACTAGCGGGAGTAGTGGGGAAGTTCTTC. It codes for CAWSLGLAGVVGKFF.

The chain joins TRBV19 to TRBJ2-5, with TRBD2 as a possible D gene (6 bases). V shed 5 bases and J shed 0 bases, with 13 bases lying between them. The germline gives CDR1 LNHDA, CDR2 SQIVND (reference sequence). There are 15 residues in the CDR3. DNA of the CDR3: TGTGCCAGTAGTCCTAAGCGGGTGTACCAAGAGACCCAGTACTTC. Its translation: CASSPKRVYQETQYF. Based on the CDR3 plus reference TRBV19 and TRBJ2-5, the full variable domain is DGGITQSPKYLFRKEGQNVTLSCEQNLNHDAMYWYRQDPGQGLRLIYYSQIVNDFQKGDIAEGYSVSREKKESFPLTVTSAQKNPTAFYLCASSPKRVYQETQYFGPGTRLLVL.

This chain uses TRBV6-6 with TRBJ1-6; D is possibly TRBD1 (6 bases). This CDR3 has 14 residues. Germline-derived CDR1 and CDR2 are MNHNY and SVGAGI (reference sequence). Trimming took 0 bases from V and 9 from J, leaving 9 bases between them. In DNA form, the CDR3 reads TGTGCCAGCAGTTACTCGGGGGGCTCTTCACCCCTCCACTTT. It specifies CASSYSGGSSPLHF.

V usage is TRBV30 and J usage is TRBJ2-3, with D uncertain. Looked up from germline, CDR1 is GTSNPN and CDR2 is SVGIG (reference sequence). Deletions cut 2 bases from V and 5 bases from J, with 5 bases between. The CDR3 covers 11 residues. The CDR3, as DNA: TGTGCCTGGAGTCGACTAGATACGCAGTATTTT. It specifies CAWSRLDTQYF.

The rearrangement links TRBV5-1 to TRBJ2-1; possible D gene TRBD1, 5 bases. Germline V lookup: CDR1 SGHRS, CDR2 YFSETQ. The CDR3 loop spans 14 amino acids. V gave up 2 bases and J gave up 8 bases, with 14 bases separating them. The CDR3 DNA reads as TGCGCCAGCAGCTTAGGGGCTAGTTGGGATGAGCAGTTCTTC. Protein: CASSLGASWDEQFF.

The CDR3 nucleotides read TGTGCCAGCAGCTTAGGTTTGGGACGACAGAACACCGGGGAGCTGTTTTTT. Its protein product is CASSLGLGRQNTGELFF. The V gene is TRBV11-3, the J gene TRBJ2-2; either TRBD1 or TRBD2 may fit D (5 bases each). Looked up from germline, CDR1 is SGHNT and CDR2 is YENEEA. This CDR3 is 17 amino acids long. V dropped 1 base and J dropped 1 base, with 13 bases sitting between them.

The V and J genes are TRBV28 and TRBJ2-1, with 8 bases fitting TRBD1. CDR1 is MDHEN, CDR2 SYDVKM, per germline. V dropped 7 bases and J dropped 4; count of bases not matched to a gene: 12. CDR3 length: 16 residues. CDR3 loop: CASTPAGTGFYNEQFF. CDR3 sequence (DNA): TGTGCCAGCACTCCCGCCGGGACAGGTTTTTACAATGAGCAGTTCTTC.

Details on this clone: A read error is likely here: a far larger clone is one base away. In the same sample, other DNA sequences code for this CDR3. This CDR3 is CASGGIWGNSYEQYF. The DNA for the CDR3 is TGCGCTAGCGGGGGAATTTGGGGAAACTCCTACGAGCAGTACTTC. V and J are TRBV10-2 and TRBJ2-7; 9 nucleotides match TRBD2. Germline assignment: CDR1 WSHSY and CDR2 SAAADI. The CDR3 has 15 amino acids.

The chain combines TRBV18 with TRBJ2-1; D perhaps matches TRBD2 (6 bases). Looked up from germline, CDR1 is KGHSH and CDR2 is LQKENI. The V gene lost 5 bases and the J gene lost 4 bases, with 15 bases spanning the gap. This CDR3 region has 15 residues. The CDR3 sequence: CASSSGLSLYNEQFF. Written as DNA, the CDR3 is TGTGCCAGCTCATCGGGACTTTCGCTGTACAATGAGCAGTTCTTC.

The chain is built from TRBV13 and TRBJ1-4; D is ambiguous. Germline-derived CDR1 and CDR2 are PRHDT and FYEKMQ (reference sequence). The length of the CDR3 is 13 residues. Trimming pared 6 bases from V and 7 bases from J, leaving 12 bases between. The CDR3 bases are TGTGCCAGCAGGCGGGGAGGTAGTGAAAAACTGTTTTTT. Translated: CASRRGGSEKLFF.

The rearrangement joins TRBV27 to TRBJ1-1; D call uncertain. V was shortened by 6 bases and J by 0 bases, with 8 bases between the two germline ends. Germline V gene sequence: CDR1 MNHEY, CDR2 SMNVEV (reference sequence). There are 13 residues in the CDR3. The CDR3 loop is CASRGRLNTEAFF. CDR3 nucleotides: TGTGCCAGCAGAGGGCGCTTGAACACTGAAGCTTTCTTT.

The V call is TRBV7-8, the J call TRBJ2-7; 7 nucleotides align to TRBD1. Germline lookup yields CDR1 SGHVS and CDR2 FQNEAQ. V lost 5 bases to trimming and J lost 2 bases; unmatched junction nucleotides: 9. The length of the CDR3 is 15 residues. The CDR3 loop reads CASSTTGAQTYEQYF. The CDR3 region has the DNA TGTGCCAGCAGCACCACAGGGGCCCAAACCTACGAGCAGTACTTC.

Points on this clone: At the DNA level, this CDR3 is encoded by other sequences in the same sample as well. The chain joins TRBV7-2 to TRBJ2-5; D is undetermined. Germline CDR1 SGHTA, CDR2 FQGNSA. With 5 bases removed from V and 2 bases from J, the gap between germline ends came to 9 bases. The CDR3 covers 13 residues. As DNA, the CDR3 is TGTGCCAGCAGCCTCGGCCCTCAAGAGACCCAGTACTTC. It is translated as CASSLGPQETQYF.

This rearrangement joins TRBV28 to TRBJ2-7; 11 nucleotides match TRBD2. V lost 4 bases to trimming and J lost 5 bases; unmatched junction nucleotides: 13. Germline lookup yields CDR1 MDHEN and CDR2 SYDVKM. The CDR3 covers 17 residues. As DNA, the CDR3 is TGTGCCAGCAGTTCCCCGGGACTAGCGGAGGCGGGTCACGAGCAGTACTTC. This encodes CASSSPGLAEAGHEQYF.

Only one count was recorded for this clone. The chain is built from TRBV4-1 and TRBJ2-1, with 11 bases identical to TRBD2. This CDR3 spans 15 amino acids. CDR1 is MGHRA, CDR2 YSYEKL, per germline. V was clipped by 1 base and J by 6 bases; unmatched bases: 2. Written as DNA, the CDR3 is TGCGCCAGCAGCCAAGGACTAGCGGGAACCAATGAGCAGTTCTTC. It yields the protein CASSQGLAGTNEQFF.

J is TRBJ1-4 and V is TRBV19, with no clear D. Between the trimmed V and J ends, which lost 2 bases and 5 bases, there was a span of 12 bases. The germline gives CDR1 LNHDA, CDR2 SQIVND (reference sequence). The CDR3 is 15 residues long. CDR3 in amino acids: CASSIMASANEKLFF. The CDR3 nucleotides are TGTGCCAGTAGTATAATGGCGTCAGCGAATGAAAAACTGTTTTTT.

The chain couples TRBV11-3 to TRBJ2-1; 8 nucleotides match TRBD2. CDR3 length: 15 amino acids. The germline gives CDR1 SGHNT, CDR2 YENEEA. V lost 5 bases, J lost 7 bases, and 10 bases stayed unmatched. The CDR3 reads CASSITGTRGNEQFF. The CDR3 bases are TGTGCCAGCAGCATCACCGGGACTAGGGGAAATGAGCAGTTCTTC.

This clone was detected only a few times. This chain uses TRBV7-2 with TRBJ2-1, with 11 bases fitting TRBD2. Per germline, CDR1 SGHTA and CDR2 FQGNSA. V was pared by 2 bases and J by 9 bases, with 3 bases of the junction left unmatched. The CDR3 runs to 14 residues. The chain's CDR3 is CASSLTSGSTEQFF. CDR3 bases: TGTGCCAGCAGCTTAACTAGCGGGAGTACTGAGCAGTTCTTC. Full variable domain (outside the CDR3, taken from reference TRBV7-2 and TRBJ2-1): GAGVSQSPSNKVTEKGKDVELRCDPISGHTALYWYRQSLGQGLEFLIYFQGNSAPDKSGLPSDRFSAERTGGSVSTLTIQRTQQEDSAVYLCASSLTSGSTEQFFGPGTRLTVL.

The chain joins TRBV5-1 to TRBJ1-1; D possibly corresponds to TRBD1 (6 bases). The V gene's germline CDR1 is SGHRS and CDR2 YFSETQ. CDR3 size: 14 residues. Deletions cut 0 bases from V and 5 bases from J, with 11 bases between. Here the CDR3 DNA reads TGCGCCAGCAGCTTGGCCGAAGGGGGGACTGAAGCTTTCTTT. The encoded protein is CASSLAEGGTEAFF.

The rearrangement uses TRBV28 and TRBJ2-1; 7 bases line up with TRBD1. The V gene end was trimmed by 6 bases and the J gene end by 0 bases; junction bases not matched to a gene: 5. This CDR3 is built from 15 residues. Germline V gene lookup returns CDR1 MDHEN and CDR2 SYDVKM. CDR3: CASSPGGSSYNEQFF. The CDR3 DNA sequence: TGTGCCAGCAGCCCAGGGGGAAGCTCCTACAATGAGCAGTTCTTC.

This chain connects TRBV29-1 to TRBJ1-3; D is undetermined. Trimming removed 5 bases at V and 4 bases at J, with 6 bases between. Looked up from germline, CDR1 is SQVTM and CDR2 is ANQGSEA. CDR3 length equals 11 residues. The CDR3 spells CSVQKGNTIYF. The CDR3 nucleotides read TGCAGCGTTCAGAAGGGAAACACCATATATTTT.